One sample yielded the 19 T cell receptor beta chains listed below, sequenced in a study of metastatic and nonmetastatic thyroid tumors. No patient had received any treatment before thyroid surgery. Using MiXCR, TCRdb re-called clones from the PCR reads. In the table there are 30,000 to 35,000 clones, roughly 29% of which are singletons. Input material: blood. These receptor sequences come from a female donor with papillary thyroid cancer or a benign thyroid nodule (not recorded which). Some clones in this sample may be carry-over from other donors' samples.

This clone was counted a few times. The chain combines TRBV11-2 with TRBJ2-7; D is possibly TRBD1 (6 bases). This CDR3 is built from 13 residues. The germline V and J ends were trimmed by 5 bases and 3 bases, with 11 bases remaining between them. The V gene's germline CDR1 is SGHAT and CDR2 FQNNGV. The CDR3 region has the DNA TGTGCCAGCAGCGTACAGGGTTTCTACGAGCAGTACTTC. Amino acid sequence: CASSVQGFYEQYF.

This clone turned up a few times. It is unclear where the CDR3 begins or ends on the DNA, so no DNA is shown, and the CDR3 is as TCRdb lists it. The gene calls are TRBV28 and TRBJ2-2; TRBD1 is the table's D call and was not checked against the DNA. Per germline, CDR1 MDHEN and CDR2 SYDVKM. The CDR3 is 13 residues long, ends included. The CDR3 spells CASSFGAGGELFF.

In its sample, this clone was seen many times. J is TRBJ2-1 and V is TRBV7-2; unclear D gene. The CDR3 runs 13 residues. Trimming removed 1 base at V and 4 bases at J, with 5 bases between. Per the germline V gene, CDR1 is SGHTA and CDR2 is FQGNSA. Here the CDR3 reads CASSLGIYNEQFF. The CDR3 DNA reads TGTGCCAGCAGCTTAGGTATATACAATGAGCAGTTCTTC.

In this sample, this clone turned up many times. The chain links TRBV28 to TRBJ2-2; D may be TRBD1 (6 bases). CDR3 length: 13 amino acids. V was shortened by 11 bases and J by 1 base, with 11 bases between the two germline ends. The germline V gene has CDR1 MDHEN and CDR2 SYDVKM. CDR3 region: CAGGQLNTGELFF. The CDR3 nucleotides are TGTGCCGGAGGACAGTTGAACACCGGGGAGCTGTTTTTT. The full variable domain, completed using reference TRBV28 and TRBJ2-2, is DVKVTQSSRYLVKRTGEKVFLECVQDMDHENMFWYRQDPGLGLRLIYFSYDVKMKEKGDIPEGYSVSREKKERFSLILESASTNQTSMYLCAGGQLNTGELFFGEGSRLTVL.

CDR3 protein: CASSAQDSAYNEQFF. The CDR3 nucleotides are TGTGCCAGCAGCGCGCAGGATAGCGCCTACAATGAGCAGTTCTTC. This sequence joins TRBV9 and TRBJ2-1, with D perhaps TRBD2 (5 bases). V dropped 3 bases and J dropped 2 bases, with 12 bases sitting between them. The CDR3 loop spans 15 amino acids. Per the germline V gene, CDR1 is SGDLS and CDR2 is YYNGEE.

Within the sample, this clone is medium-sized. The rearrangement links TRBV7-8 to TRBJ1-2; maybe TRBD1 (6 bases). Germline V gives CDR1 SGHVS, CDR2 FQNEAQ. V gave up 1 base and J gave up 5 bases, with 20 bases separating them. There are 17 residues in the CDR3. CDR3 in DNA: TGTGCCAGCAGCTTAGACGGACAGTCCACCGGTCGATATGGCTACACCTTC. This translates into CASSLDGQSTGRYGYTF. Variable domain in full (rest from reference TRBV7-8 and TRBJ1-2): GAGVSQSPRYKVAKRGQDVALRCDPISGHVSLFWYQQALGQGPEFLTYFQNEAQLDKSGLPSDRFFAERPEGSVSTLKIQRTQQEDSAVYLCASSLDGQSTGRYGYTFGSGTRLTVV.

The CDR3 here is CASSSGGGDYSPLHF. CDR3 DNA sequence: TGTGCCAGCAGCTCCGGCGGGGGGGACTATTCACCCCTCCACTTT. The chain is built from TRBV7-9 and TRBJ1-6, with a weak D call TRBD1 (5 bases). Germline V gene sequence: CDR1 SEHNR, CDR2 FQNEAQ (reference sequence). The CDR3 loop spans 15 amino acids. V lost 4 bases and J 8 bases, leaving 15 bases between the germline ends.

This clone is labeled medium-sized. The rearrangement uses TRBV30 and TRBJ1-2; TRBD1 matches 10 bases. The CDR3 is made up of 13 amino acids. V dropped 8 bases and J dropped 6; count of bases not matched to a gene: 9. The germline gives CDR1 GTSNPN, CDR2 SVGIG (reference sequence). Here the CDR3 DNA reads TGTGCCCATGAGGGGGACAGGGGCAATGGCTACACCTTC. This sequence encodes CAHEGDRGNGYTF.

A few counts support this clone. The chain links TRBV20-1 to TRBJ2-2; 11 positions match TRBD2. CDR1 DFQATT and CDR2 SNEGSKA come from the germline V gene (reference sequence). The CDR3 sequence is 17 residues long. Trimming at V came to 2 bases and at J to 5 bases, leaving 10 bases not matched to a gene. As DNA, the CDR3 is TGCAGTGCTAGATCCGGGACTAGCGGCGGAGGAACCGGGGAGCTGTTTTTT. Its protein product is CSARSGTSGGGTGELFF.

This clone was picked up one time. J is TRBJ2-7 and V is TRBV20-1; TRBD2 is a possible D gene (6 bases). The V gene lost 7 bases and the J gene lost 7 bases, with 20 bases spanning the gap. CDR1 and CDR2 (germline): DFQATT, SNEGSKA (reference sequence). The CDR3 loop spans 13 amino acids. CDR3 nucleotides: TGCAGTGATGGGGGAAGCGGAAGCGGGGAGCAGTACTTC. Translation: CSDGGSGSGEQYF.

This clone was counted only a few times. This rearrangement joins TRBV6-1 to TRBJ1-6; 9 positions agree with TRBD1. This CDR3 spans 15 amino acids. The ends lost 5 bases at V and 9 bases at J; junction bases unmatched: 8. CDR1 is MNHNS, CDR2 SASEGT, per germline. CDR3 protein: CASSSGQGIGSPLHF. CDR3 DNA: TGTGCCAGCAGTTCGGGACAGGGCATTGGTTCACCCCTCCACTTT.

The chain recombines TRBV28 with TRBJ1-1, with D perhaps matching TRBD1 (5 bases). Germline V gene data show CDR1 as MDHEN and CDR2 as SYDVKM. The CDR3 extends over 14 amino acids. Deletions cut 1 base from V and 4 bases from J, with 10 bases between. CDR3: CASSLLGLITEAFF. The CDR3 nucleotides read TGTGCCAGCAGTTTATTGGGGCTTATCACTGAAGCTTTCTTT.

This rearrangement joins TRBV6-5 to TRBJ2-4, with 7 bases fitting TRBD2. The V and J ends lost 0 bases and 10 bases, in that order; junction bases with no gene match: 12. Germline lookup yields CDR1 MNHEY and CDR2 SVGAGI. The CDR3 spans 16 residues. The CDR3 loop is CASSYSLKWGLKIQYF. The CDR3, as DNA: TGTGCCAGCAGTTACTCTTTGAAGTGGGGACTAAAAATTCAGTACTTC.

This clone was observed many times. This chain links TRBV20-1 with TRBJ2-1; no reliable D call. Germline CDR1 DFQATT, CDR2 SNEGSKA (reference sequence). The CDR3 has 12 residues. Trimming shortened V by 1 base and J by 10 bases, and 11 bases separated the two germline ends. As DNA, the CDR3 is TGCAGTGCTAGAGGTCGAGAGTACGAGCAGTTCTTC. It yields the protein CSARGREYEQFF.

This clone was recorded many times. This sequence joins TRBV30 and TRBJ1-4; no reliable D call. The CDR3 has 14 amino acids. Between the trimmed V and J ends, which lost 8 bases and 6 bases, there was a span of 19 bases. Germline values: CDR1 GTSNPN, CDR2 SVGIG (reference sequence). CDR3 loop: CARNYDGGDEKLFF. Written as DNA, the CDR3 is TGTGCCCGGAACTATGACGGAGGTGATGAAAAACTGTTTTTT. Variable domain in full (rest from reference TRBV30 and TRBJ1-4): SQTIHQWPATLVQPVGSPLSLECTVEGTSNPNLYWYRQAAGRGLQLLFYSVGIGQISSEVPQNLSASRPQDRQFILSSKKLLLSDSGFYLCARNYDGGDEKLFFGSGTQLSVL.

This clone was seen repeatedly, ten times or more. The chain links TRBV9 to TRBJ2-7; the D is unclear. Germline loops: CDR1 SGDLS, CDR2 YYNGEE. This CDR3 has 14 residues. The ends were cut back, 0 bases at V and 0 bases at J, with 7 bases in the middle. The DNA for the CDR3 is TGTGCCAGCAGCGTAGACGGATACTCCTACGAGCAGTACTTC. Protein product: CASSVDGYSYEQYF.

The chain joins TRBV4-1 to TRBJ2-7; D possibly uses TRBD1 or TRBD2 (6 bases each). The CDR3 is made up of 13 amino acids. V lost 7 bases and J 7 bases, leaving 17 bases between the germline ends. Germline CDR1 MGHRA, CDR2 YSYEKL. The CDR3 protein is CASISSGGGEQYF. Written as DNA, the CDR3 is TGCGCCAGCATCTCTTCCGGGGGCGGAGAGCAGTACTTC.

In this sample, this clone turned up a few times. The chain carries TRBV18 and TRBJ1-4; D uncertain. Germline V gene sequence: CDR1 KGHSH, CDR2 LQKENI. Trimming took off 2 bases at V and 0 bases at J, with 10 bases between the two ends. The length of the CDR3 is 16 residues. CDR3 nucleotides: TGTGCCAGCTCACCAGAGACGGCCGCAACTAATGAAAAACTGTTTTTT. Residues: CASSPETAATNEKLFF.

This clone was recorded at least ten times. The chain employs TRBV19 and TRBJ1-5; no definite D call. CDR1 is LNHDA, CDR2 SQIVND, per germline (reference sequence). The CDR3 sequence is 15 residues long. Trimming removed 2 bases at V and 1 base at J, with 9 bases between. Written as DNA, the CDR3 is TGTGCCAGTAGTATATGGGGATTGAGCAATCAGCCCCAGCATTTT. It codes for CASSIWGLSNQPQHF.